This note documents a single TCR beta chain sequence. This table comes from immunoSEQ multiplex PCR, and its TCRdb copy is limited to in-frame clones, with some not included. The data contain 250,000 to 350,000 clones, about nine tenths of them singletons. The data were taken from a study of blood T cell repertoires in COVID-19. Looking at the study overall: Donors in the United States, Italy and Spain gave samples during acute or convalescent COVID-19. T cells, B-cell-depleted T cells, or PBMCs supplied cDNA or gDNA.

Specimen: PBMCs or T cells enriched from blood (not recorded which). The source is a woman aged 18-35 years who had recovered from COVID-19.

CDR3 coding DNA: TGTGCCAGCAGCAAACAGGGAGGAACTGAAGCTTTCTTT. Its translation: CASSKQGGTEAFF. This chain connects TRBV21-1 to TRBJ1-1. TRBV21-1 is designated a pseudogene. CDR3 size: 13 residues.